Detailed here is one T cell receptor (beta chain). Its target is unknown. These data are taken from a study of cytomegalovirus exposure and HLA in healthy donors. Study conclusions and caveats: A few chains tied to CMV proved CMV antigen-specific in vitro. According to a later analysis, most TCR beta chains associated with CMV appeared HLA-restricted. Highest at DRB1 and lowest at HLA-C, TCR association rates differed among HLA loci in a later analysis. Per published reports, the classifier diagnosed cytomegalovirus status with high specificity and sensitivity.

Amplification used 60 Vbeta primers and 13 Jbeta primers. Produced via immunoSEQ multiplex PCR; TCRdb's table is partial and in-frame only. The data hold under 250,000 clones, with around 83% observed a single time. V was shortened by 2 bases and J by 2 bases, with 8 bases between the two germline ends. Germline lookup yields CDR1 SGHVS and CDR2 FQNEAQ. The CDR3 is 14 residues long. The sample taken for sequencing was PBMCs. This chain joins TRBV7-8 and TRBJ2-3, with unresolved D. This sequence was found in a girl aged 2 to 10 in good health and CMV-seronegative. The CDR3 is CASSLISSTDTQYF. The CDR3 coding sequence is TGTGCCAGCAGCTTAATCAGTTCCACAGATACGCAGTATTTT. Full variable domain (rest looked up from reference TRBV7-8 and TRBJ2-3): GAGVSQSPRYKVAKRGQDVALRCDPISGHVSLFWYQQALGQGPEFLTYFQNEAQLDKSGLPSDRFFAERPEGSVSTLKIQRTQQEDSAVYLCASSLISSTDTQYFGPGTRLTVL.